These T cell receptor beta chains were read from a single sample in a study of cytomegalovirus exposure and HLA in healthy donors. Libraries were prepared by immunoSEQ multiplex PCR; TCRdb keeps only in-frame clonotypes and omits some of them. Found here are about 140,000 clones, almost 85% of them singletons; the top ten hold roughly 1.4%. What was sequenced was PBMCs. These receptors all come from a man under 40 in good health and CMV-seropositive. Both conserved end residues are part of each CDR3. The D gene is left open where the match is weak. The size entry is marked missing in some rows and otherwise reads once, few, many or a size class.

V gene	J gene	D gene	clone size	CDR3 DNA	CDR3 protein
TRBV19	TRBJ1-4	TRBD1	few	TGTGCCAGTAGTCCACAGGGGCTTAGTAATGAAAAACTGTTTTTT	CASSPQGLSNEKLFF
TRBV18	TRBJ2-7	TRBD2	-	TGTGCCAGCTCACCTAGCGGGATGGAGCAGTACTTC	CASSPSGMEQYF
TRBV5-4	TRBJ1-1	-	-	TGTGCCAGCAGCCAGGACATGAACACTGAAGCTTTCTTT	CASSQDMNTEAFF
TRBV6-1	TRBJ1-2	-	-	TGTGCCAGCAGGCCCTACCCGACAGGCGACTACGGCTACACCTTC	CASRPYPTGDYGYTF
TRBV7-9	TRBJ2-1	TRBD2	-	TGTGCCAGCAGCCCTAGGACTAGCCGGAACAATGAGCAGTTCTTC	CASSPRTSRNNEQFF
TRBV6-5	TRBJ2-3	-	-	TGTGCCAGCACCCAACGAGGAGCGGGCACAGATACGCAGTATTTT	CASTQRGAGTDTQYF
TRBV28	TRBJ2-3	TRBD2	-	TGTGCCAGCAGTTTAGGCGGGAGGGCGACGGATACGCAGTATTTT	CASSLGGRATDTQYF
TRBV5-4	TRBJ1-2	-	-	TGTGCCAGCAGCGCCGCCGGGACAAACCTTAACTATGGCTACACCTTC	CASSAAGTNLNYGYTF
TRBV27	TRBJ2-7	-	-	TGTGCCAGCAGTTTATCGTTACTCTCCTACGAGCAGTACTTC	CASSLSLLSYEQYF
TRBV14	TRBJ2-3	-	once	TGTGCCAGCAGCCGCAGTCGTGGAGTTAGCACAGATACGCAGTATTTT	CASSRSRGVSTDTQYF
TRBV2	TRBJ2-7	-	-	TGTGCCAGCACAGGGGAATTTAACGAGCAGTACTTC	CASTGEFNEQYF
TRBV29-1	TRBJ2-5	TRBD2	-	TGCAGCGATTCGACTAGCGCCCAAGAGACCCAGTACTTC	CSDSTSAQETQYF
TRBV7-9	TRBJ2-2	-	once	TGTGCCAGCAGCCCAAGGGAGTCCGGGGAGCTGTTTTTT	CASSPRESGELFF
TRBV7-9	TRBJ2-3	-	-	TGTGCCAGCAGCTTTGTGGGGGGAATTAAGACAGATACGCAGTATTTT	CASSFVGGIKTDTQYF
TRBV5-5	TRBJ1-2	-	few	TGTGCCAGCAGCCCCGAGGGAGAGCTGTATGGCTACACCTTC	CASSPEGELYGYTF
TRBV6-5	TRBJ2-7	-	many	TGTGCCAGCAGTTACTTAAATGGCGGGACCTACGAGCAGTACTTC	CASSYLNGGTYEQYF
TRBV7-8	TRBJ2-7	TRBD1	once	TGTGCCAGCAGCTTAGGGGGAAGGCCGGGACAGGGGGTGGTCGAGCAGTACTTC	CASSLGGRPGQGVVEQYF
TRBV19	TRBJ2-5	-	-	TGTGCCAGTGCCAAAAGAGACATCCCCGGCGGGGAGACCCAGTACTTC	CASAKRDIPGGETQYF
TRBV9	TRBJ2-3	TRBD2	few	TGTGCCAGCAGCGTAGAAACGAGCGGGGGTACAGATACGCAGTATTTT	CASSVETSGGTDTQYF
TRBV27	TRBJ2-4	-	-	TGTGCCAGCACGGAGGGGGGGCTCTTTCGGTACTTC	CASTEGGLFRYF
TRBV4-1	TRBJ2-1	-	-	TGCGCCAGCAGCCTCGGCAGGGGTAGCCATGAGCAGTTCTTC	CASSLGRGSHEQFF
TRBV5-8	TRBJ1-1	-	-	TGTGCCAGCAGCTTGCGGGGTACTGAAGCTTTCTTT	CASSLRGTEAFF
TRBV6-5	TRBJ2-7	-	-	TGTGCCAGCAGTCATTCCTACGAGCAGTACTTC	CASSHSYEQYF
TRBV18	TRBJ2-3	TRBD1	-	TGTGCCAGCTCACCAAGACAGGGGGCCGATACGCAGTATTTT	CASSPRQGADTQYF
TRBV7-9	TRBJ1-5	-	-	TGTGCCAGCAGGTCCGGGGGGATCAATCAGCCCCAGCATTTT	CASRSGGINQPQHF
TRBV19	TRBJ1-1	-	once	TGTGCCAGCAGTGGTATTGGGGGGAGGATGAACACTGAAGCTTTCTTT	CASSGIGGRMNTEAFF
TRBV5-1	TRBJ2-2	TRBD1	once	TGCGCCAGCAGCTTCAGCACAGGGGGGCCCGGGGAGCTGTTTTTT	CASSFSTGGPGELFF
TRBV28	TRBJ1-1	TRBD1	-	TGTGCCAGCATAGAGGGACAGTTGAACACTGAAGCTTTCTTT	CASIEGQLNTEAFF
TRBV6-5	TRBJ1-2	-	once	TGTGCCAGCACTCCGCTGGGGCTCGCTGGCTACACCTTC	CASTPLGLAGYTF
TRBV7-6	TRBJ2-5	TRBD2	-	TGTGCCAGCAGCCCGACTAGCGGGGGGTCCGGGACCCAGTACTTC	CASSPTSGGSGTQYF
TRBV2	TRBJ1-3	-	-	TGTGCCAGCAGTCGAGCTGCTGAAGGAAACACCATATATTTT	CASSRAAEGNTIYF
TRBV19	TRBJ2-7	-	-	TGTGCCAGTAGTATTCTCGGACAGAACTACGAGCAGTACTTC	CASSILGQNYEQYF
TRBV28	TRBJ2-7	-	-	TGTGCCAGCAGTTTCAGTGGGCCCTACGAGCAGTACTTC	CASSFSGPYEQYF
TRBV28	TRBJ2-7	TRBD1	-	TGTGCCAGCAGCGCCGACAGGGGTTGGAACGAGCAGTACTTC	CASSADRGWNEQYF
TRBV7-2	TRBJ2-2	-	-	TGTGCCAGCAGCGCCGAGGGAGGACCCGGGGAGCTGTTTTTT	CASSAEGGPGELFF
TRBV11-3	TRBJ2-7	TRBD2	-	TGTGCCAGCAGCCCCAGGAGACTAGCGGGATCAGCCTACGAGCAGTACTTC	CASSPRRLAGSAYEQYF
TRBV19	TRBJ1-4	-	-	TGTGCCAGTAGTAATCGCGAGCACGGGGAAAAACTGTTTTTT	CASSNREHGEKLFF
TRBV7-2	TRBJ2-3	TRBD2	-	TGTGCCAGCAGCTTAGGGACTAGCGGGACAGATACGCAGTATTTT	CASSLGTSGTDTQYF
TRBV7-2	TRBJ2-5	TRBD2	-	TGTGCCAGCAGCTCGGGACTAGCGGGAGCAGAGACCCAGTACTTC	CASSSGLAGAETQYF
TRBV28	TRBJ2-1	TRBD2	once	TGTGCCAGCAGTTTATGGGGCGGGAGTGCCAATGAGCAGTTCTTC	CASSLWGGSANEQFF
TRBV15	TRBJ1-2	TRBD1	-	TGTGCCACCAGCAGCCCCGGACAGGGGGCGGACTATGGCTACACCTTC	CATSSPGQGADYGYTF
TRBV7-9	TRBJ2-2	TRBD2	-	TGTGCCAGCAGCTTTGACCCAGGGAGGGGCGGGGAGCTGTTTTTT	CASSFDPGRGGELFF
TRBV28	TRBJ2-3	TRBD2	-	TGTGCCAGCAGTAAAAACTATCGACAGGGAAGCGGGAGGGCTCGGGGCACAGATACGCAGTATTTT	CASSKNYRQGSGRARGTDTQYF
TRBV28	TRBJ2-7	TRBD1	-	TGTGCCAGCACCCCGGGGGGACAGGGCTACGAGCAGTACTTC	CASTPGGQGYEQYF
TRBV7-9	TRBJ1-3	-	-	TGTGCCAGCAGCTTAGTGGGAGGGGCTGGAAACACCATATATTTT	CASSLVGGAGNTIYF
TRBV18	TRBJ1-6	TRBD1	-	TGTGCCAGCTCACCACAGACAGGGGGTGGAAATTCACCCCTCCACTTT	CASSPQTGGGNSPLHF
TRBV5-6	TRBJ1-2	TRBD1	few	TGTGCCAGCAGTTTTGGGGACAGGGTTAACTATGGCTACACCTTC	CASSFGDRVNYGYTF
TRBV28	TRBJ1-2	TRBD1	-	TGTGCCAGCAGAAATACAGGGGAGTATGGCTACACCTTC	CASRNTGEYGYTF
TRBV5-8	TRBJ1-4	-	-	TGTGCCAGCAGCTTGCACGGGGGGAGGAATGAAAAACTGTTTTTT	CASSLHGGRNEKLFF
TRBV7-9	TRBJ2-3	TRBD1	-	TGTGCCAGCAGCTTAGGACAGGGAATAGATACGCAGTATTTT	CASSLGQGIDTQYF
TRBV30	TRBJ1-2	-	-	TGTGCCTGGTCGAGGGGGTCTAACTATGGCTACACCTTC	CAWSRGSNYGYTF
TRBV7-9	TRBJ2-7	TRBD2	-	TGTGCCAGCAGCCCCTCCTGGACTAGCGGCTACGAGCAGTACTTC	CASSPSWTSGYEQYF
TRBV5-1	TRBJ2-4	TRBD1	-	TGCGCCAGCAGCTTGACGGGACAGGGGTTGGAGGAATTC	CASSLTGQGLEEF
TRBV6-5	TRBJ2-2	TRBD1	-	TGTGCCAGCAGTTACTTGGGACAGGGGGCCGGGGAGCTGTTTTTT	CASSYLGQGAGELFF
TRBV9	TRBJ2-3	-	-	TGTGCCAGCAGCCCGAGCGCACTAGCCCCTAGCACAGATACGCAGTATTTT	CASSPSALAPSTDTQYF